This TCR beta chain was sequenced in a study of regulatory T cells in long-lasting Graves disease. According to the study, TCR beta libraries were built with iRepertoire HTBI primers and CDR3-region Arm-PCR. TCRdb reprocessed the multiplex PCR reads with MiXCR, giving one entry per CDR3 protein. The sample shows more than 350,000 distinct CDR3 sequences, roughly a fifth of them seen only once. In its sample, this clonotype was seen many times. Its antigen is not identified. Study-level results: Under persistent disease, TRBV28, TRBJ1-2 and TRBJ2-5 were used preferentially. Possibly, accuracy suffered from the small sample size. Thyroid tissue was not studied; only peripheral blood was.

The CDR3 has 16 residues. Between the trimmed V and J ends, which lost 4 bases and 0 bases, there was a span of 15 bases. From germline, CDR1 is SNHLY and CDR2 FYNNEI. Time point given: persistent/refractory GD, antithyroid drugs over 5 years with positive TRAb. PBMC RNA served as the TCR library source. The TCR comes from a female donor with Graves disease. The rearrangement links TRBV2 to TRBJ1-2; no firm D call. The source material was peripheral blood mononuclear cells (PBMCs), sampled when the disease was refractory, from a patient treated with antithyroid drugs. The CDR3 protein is CASSGGKLVANYGYTF. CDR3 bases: TGTGCCAGCAGTGGAGGGAAGCTGGTGGCTAACTATGGCTACACCTTC.